This TCR beta chain was identified during a study of blood T cell repertoires in COVID-19. On the study more broadly: T cells, B-cell-depleted T cells, or PBMCs provided the cDNA or gDNA that served as material.

Seattle patients were enrolled during active infection and followed longitudinally. Sequenced by immunoSEQ multiplex PCR; TCRdb stores in-frame clones only, minus some. This sample has around 340,000 clones, with over 85% found just once. J was trimmed by 8 bases and V by 0 bases; bases with no gene match: 15. The CDR3 spans 17 residues. The source of this sequence is a woman aged 60-70 years with COVID-19, enrolled during active disease. The sequenced sample consisted of peripheral blood. The chain employs TRBV23-1 and TRBJ1-2, with 7 bases identical to TRBD1. TRBV23-1 is labeled an ORF, and its function is uncertain. The CDR3 region has the DNA TGCGCCAGCAGTCAATCGAGAGAAGGGGGCGGTTGTCGCGGCTACACCTTC. Translated, it gives CASSQSREGGGCRGYTF.